This T cell receptor (beta chain) was sequenced for a study of B cell selection in AIRE deficiency. This CDR3 contains 14 residues. V was clipped by 4 bases and J by 2 bases, with 8 bases between them. The germline gives CDR1 LNHDA, CDR2 SQIVND (reference sequence). Conventional CD4 T cells were sorted as CD4+CD127+ cells. Clones were sequenced by immunoSEQ multiplex PCR, and TCRdb holds only the in-frame ones, with some missing. The table records 20,000 to 30,000 clones, around 95% of them present only once. This clone was seen just once. This TCR came from a human donor in good health. The chain combines TRBV19 with TRBJ2-2; tentative D call: TRBD2 (6 bases). Sequenced material: CD4+CD127+ conventional T cells sorted from PBMCs. The CDR3 here is CASSTGGNTGELFF. CDR3 nucleotide sequence: TGTGCCAGTAGTACCGGGGGAAACACCGGGGAGCTGTTTTTT.